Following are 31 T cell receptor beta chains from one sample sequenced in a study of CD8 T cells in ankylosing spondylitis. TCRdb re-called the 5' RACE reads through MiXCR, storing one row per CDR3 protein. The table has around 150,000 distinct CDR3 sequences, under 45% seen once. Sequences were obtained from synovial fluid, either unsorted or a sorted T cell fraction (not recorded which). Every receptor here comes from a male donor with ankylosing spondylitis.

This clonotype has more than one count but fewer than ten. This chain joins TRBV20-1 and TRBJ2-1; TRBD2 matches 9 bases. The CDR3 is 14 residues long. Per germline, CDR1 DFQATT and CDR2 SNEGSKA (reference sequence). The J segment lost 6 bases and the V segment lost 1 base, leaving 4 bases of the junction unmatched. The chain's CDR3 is CSARVLAGFNEQFF. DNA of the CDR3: TGCAGTGCTAGAGTTCTAGCGGGGTTCAATGAGCAGTTCTTC.

CDR3 in DNA: TGCGCCAGCAGCTTAGGGACAGGGGAGCTGCTACCAGCTTTATACCCCCCGCCTTGGGAGCAGTTCTTC. Translation: CASSLGTGELLPALYPPPWEQFF. The chain has TRBV5-1 and TRBJ2-1; 10 nucleotides line up with TRBD1. From germline, CDR1 is SGHRS and CDR2 YFSETQ. V lost 2 bases and J lost 10; bases outside the gene matches: 33. This CDR3 contains 23 residues. Full variable domain (outside the CDR3, taken from reference TRBV5-1 and TRBJ2-1): KAGVTQTPRYLIKTRGQQVTLSCSPISGHRSVSWYQQTPGQGLQFLFEYFSETQRNKGNFPGRFSGRQFSNSRSEMNVSTLELGDSALYLCASSLGTGELLPALYPPPWEQFFGPGTRLTVL.

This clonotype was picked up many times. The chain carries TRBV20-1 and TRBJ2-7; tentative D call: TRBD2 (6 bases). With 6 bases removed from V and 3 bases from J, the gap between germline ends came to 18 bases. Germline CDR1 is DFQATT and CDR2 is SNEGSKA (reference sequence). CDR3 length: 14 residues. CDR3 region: CSATTRDWDYEQYF. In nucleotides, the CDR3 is TGCAGTGCAACTACCCGGGACTGGGACTACGAGCAGTACTTC.

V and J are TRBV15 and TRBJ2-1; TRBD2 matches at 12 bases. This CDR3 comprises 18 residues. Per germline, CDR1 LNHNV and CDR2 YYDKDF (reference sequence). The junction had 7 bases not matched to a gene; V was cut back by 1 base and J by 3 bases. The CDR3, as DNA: TGTGCCACCAGCAGAGCTAGCGGGAGGGCCCCGTACTACAATGAGCAGTTCTTC. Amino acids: CATSRASGRAPYYNEQFF.

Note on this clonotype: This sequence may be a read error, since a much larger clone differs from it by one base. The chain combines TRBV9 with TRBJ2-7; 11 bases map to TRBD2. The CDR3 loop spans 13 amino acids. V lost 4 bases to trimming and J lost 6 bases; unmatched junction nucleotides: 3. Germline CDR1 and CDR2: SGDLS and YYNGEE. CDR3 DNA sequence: TGTGCCAGCAGCCCCGGGACTAGCGGCGAGCAGTACTTC. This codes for CASSPGTSGEQYF.

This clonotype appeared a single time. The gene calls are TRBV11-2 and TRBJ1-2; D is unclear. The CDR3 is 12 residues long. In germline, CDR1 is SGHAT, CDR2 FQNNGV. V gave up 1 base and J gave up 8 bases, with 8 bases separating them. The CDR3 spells CASSLAGGGYTF. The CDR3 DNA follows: TGTGCCAGCAGCTTAGCGGGCGGGGGCTACACCTTC.

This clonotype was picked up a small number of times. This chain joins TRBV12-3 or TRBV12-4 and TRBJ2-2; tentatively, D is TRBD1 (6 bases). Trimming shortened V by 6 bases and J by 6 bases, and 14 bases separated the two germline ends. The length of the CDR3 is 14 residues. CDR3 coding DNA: TGTGCCAGCAGGGGACACTCAGGGGCCGGGGAGCTGTTTTTT. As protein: CASRGHSGAGELFF.

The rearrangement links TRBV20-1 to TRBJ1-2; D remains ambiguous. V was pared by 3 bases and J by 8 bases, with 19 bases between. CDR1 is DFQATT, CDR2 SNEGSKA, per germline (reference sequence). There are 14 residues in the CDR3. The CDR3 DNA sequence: TGCAGTGCTAGGTCAGGCTCCATAAGACGGGGCTACACCTTC. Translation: CSARSGSIRRGYTF.

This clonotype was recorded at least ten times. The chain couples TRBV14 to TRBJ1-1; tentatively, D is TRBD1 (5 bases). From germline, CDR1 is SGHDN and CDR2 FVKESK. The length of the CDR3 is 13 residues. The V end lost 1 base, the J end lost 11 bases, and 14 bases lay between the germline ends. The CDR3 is CASSQGWWGKAFF. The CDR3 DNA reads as TGTGCCAGCAGCCAAGGGTGGTGGGGCAAGGCTTTCTTT.

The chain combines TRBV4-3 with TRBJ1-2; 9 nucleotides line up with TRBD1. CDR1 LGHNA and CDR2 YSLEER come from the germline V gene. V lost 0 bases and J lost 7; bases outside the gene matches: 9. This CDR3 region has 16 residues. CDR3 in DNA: TGCGCCAGCAGCCAAGAAACCGGGACAGGGAGCTCTGGCTACACCTTC. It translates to CASSQETGTGSSGYTF.

Written as DNA, the CDR3 is TGTGCCACCAGCACCCTTCGGGGGCAGCACAATCAGCCCCAGCATTTT. It specifies CATSTLRGQHNQPQHF. This sequence joins TRBV15 and TRBJ1-5, with a tentative D call TRBD1 (6 bases). V lost 4 bases and J 3 bases, leaving 16 bases between the germline ends. Germline V gene lookup returns CDR1 LNHNV and CDR2 YYDKDF (reference sequence). The CDR3 has 16 amino acids.

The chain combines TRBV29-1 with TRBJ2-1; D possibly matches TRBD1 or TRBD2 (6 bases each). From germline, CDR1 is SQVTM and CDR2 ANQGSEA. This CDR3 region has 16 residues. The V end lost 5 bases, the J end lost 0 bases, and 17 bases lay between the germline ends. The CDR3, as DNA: TGCAGCGTTCGGAGAAGGGGGGAGAGCTCCTACAATGAGCAGTTCTTC. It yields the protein CSVRRRGESSYNEQFF.

DNA of the CDR3: TGCGCCAGCAGCCCTTTGGTTAGCAATCAGCCCCAGCATTTT. It codes for CASSPLVSNQPQHF. The chain links TRBV4-1 to TRBJ1-5; the D is unclear. The CDR3 loop spans 14 amino acids. V was trimmed by 4 bases and J by 0 bases, leaving 7 bases between them. Germline V gives CDR1 MGHRA, CDR2 YSYEKL.

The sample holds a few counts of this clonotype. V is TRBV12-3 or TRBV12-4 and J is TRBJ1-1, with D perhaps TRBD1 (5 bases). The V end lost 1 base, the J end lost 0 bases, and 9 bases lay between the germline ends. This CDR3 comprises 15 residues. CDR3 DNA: TGTGCCAGCAGTTTAGGACAGCACATGAACACTGAAGCTTTCTTT. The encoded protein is CASSLGQHMNTEAFF.

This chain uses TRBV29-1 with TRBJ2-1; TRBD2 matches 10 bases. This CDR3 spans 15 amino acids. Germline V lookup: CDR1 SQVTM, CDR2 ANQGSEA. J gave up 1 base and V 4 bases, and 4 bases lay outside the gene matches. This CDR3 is CSVVSGGISYNEQFF. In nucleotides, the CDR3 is TGCAGCGTTGTTAGCGGGGGGATATCCTACAATGAGCAGTTCTTC.

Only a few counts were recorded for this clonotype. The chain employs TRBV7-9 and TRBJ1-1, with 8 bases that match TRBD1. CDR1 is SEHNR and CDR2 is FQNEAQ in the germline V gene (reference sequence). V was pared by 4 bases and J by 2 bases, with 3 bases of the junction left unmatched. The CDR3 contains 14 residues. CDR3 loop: CASSSGQENTEAFF. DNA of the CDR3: TGTGCCAGCAGCTCGGGACAGGAAAACACTGAAGCTTTCTTT.

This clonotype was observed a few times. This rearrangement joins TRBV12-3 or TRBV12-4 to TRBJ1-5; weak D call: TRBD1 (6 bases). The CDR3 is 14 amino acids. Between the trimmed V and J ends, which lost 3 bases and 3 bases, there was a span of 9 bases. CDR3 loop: CASSFWDNNQPQHF. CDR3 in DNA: TGTGCCAGCAGTTTTTGGGACAACAATCAGCCCCAGCATTTT.

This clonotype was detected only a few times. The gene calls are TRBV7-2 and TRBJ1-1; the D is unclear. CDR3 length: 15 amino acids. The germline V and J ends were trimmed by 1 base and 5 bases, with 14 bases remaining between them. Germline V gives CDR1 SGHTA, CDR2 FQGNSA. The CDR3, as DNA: TGTGCCAGCAGCTTAGGTCCGGGTGGAGGGACTGAAGCTTTCTTT. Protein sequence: CASSLGPGGGTEAFF.

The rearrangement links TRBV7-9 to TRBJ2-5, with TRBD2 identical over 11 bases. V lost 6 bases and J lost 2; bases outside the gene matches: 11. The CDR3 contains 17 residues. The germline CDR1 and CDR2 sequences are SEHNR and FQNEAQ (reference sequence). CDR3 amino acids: CASSFPLSGGDQETQYF. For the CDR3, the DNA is TGTGCCAGCAGTTTCCCCCTTAGCGGGGGGGATCAAGAGACCCAGTACTTC.

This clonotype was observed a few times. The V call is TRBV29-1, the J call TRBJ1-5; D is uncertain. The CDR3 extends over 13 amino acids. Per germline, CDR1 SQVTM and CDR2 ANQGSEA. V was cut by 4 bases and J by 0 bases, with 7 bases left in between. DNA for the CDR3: TGCAGCGTTGTAACGAGTAGCAATCAGCCCCAGCATTTT. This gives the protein CSVVTSSNQPQHF.

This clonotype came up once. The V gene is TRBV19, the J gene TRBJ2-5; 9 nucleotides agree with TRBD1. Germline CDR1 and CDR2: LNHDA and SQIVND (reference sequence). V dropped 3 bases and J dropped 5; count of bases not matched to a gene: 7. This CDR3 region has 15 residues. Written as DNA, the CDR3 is TGTGCCAGTAGTATCCTACAGGGGGCAGCGGAGACCCAGTACTTC. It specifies CASSILQGAAETQYF.

CDR3 in amino acids: CASSATPALSSYNEQFF. In nucleotides, the CDR3 is TGTGCCAGCAGCGCCACCCCCGCGCTGAGCTCCTACAATGAGCAGTTCTTC. This chain uses TRBV4-2 with TRBJ2-1; D is unclear. The germline CDR1 and CDR2 sequences are LGHNA and YNFKEQ. Trimming took off 5 bases at V and 0 bases at J, with 17 bases between the two ends. The CDR3 runs 17 residues.

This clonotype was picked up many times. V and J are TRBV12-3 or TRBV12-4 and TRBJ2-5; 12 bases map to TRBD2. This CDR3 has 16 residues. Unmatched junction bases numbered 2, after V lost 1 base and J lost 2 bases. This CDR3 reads CASSLGLAGGQETQYF. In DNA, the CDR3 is TGTGCCAGCAGTTTAGGGCTAGCGGGGGGGCAAGAGACCCAGTACTTC.

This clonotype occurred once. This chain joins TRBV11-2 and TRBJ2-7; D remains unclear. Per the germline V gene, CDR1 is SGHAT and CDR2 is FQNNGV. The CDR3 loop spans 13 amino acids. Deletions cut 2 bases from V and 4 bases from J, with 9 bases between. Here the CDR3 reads CASSLLGLYEQYF. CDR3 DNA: TGTGCCAGCAGCTTACTCGGTCTGTACGAGCAGTACTTC.

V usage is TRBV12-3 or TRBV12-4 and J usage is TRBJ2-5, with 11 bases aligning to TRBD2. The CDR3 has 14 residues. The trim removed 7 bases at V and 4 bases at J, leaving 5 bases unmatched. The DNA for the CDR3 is TGTGCCAGCAATAGCGGGGGGGCTCCAGAGACCCAGTACTTC. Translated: CASNSGGAPETQYF.

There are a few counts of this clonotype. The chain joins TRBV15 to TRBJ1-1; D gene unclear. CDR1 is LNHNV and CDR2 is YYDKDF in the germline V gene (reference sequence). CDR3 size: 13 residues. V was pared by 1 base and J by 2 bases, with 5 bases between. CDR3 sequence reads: CATSRGENTEAFF. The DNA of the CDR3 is TGTGCCACCAGCAGAGGGGAAAACACTGAAGCTTTCTTT. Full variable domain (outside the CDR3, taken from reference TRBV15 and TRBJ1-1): DAMVIQNPRYQVTQFGKPVTLSCSQTLNHNVMYWYQQKSSQAPKLLFHYYDKDFNNEADTPDNFQSRRPNTSFCFLDIRSPGLGDTAMYLCATSRGENTEAFFGQGTRLTVV.

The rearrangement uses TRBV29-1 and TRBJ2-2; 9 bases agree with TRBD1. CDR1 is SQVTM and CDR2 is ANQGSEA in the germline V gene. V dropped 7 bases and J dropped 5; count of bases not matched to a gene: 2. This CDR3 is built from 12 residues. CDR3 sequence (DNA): TGCAGCGCCGGGACAGGGACCGGGGAGCTGTTTTTT. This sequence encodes CSAGTGTGELFF.

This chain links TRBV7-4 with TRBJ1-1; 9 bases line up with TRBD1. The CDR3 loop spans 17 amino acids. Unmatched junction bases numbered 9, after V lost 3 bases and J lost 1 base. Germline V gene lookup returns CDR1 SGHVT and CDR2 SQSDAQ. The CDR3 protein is CASSLTGQGKGNTEAFF. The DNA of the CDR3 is TGTGCCAGCAGCTTGACGGGACAGGGTAAGGGGAACACTGAAGCTTTCTTT.

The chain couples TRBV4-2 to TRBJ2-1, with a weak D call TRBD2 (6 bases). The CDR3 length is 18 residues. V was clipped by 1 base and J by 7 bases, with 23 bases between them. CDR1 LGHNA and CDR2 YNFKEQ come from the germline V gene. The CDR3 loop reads CASSQGARLGGLRNEQFF. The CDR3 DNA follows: TGTGCCAGCAGCCAAGGGGCCCGACTAGGCGGTCTGAGGAATGAGCAGTTCTTC.

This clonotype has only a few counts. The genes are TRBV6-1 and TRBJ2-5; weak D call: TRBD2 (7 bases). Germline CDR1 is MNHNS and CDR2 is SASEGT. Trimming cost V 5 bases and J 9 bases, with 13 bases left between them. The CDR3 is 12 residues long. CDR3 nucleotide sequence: TGTGCCAGCAGTCTTAAGGGGGGGCCCCAGTACTTC. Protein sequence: CASSLKGGPQYF.

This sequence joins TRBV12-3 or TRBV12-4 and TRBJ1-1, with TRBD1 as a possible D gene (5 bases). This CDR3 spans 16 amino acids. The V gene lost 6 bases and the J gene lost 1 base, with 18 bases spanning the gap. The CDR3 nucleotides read TGTGCCAGCAGGGACGGGGCCGACTTTTGGAACACTGAAGCTTTCTTT. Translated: CASRDGADFWNTEAFF.